The 5 T cell receptor beta chains reported below all come from one sample, sequenced in a study of CD8+CD57+ T cells in acquired aplastic anemia (dated by TCRdb to about 2018). The run used an Illumina HiSeq 2000. Genomic DNA served as template for TCR beta VDJ combination and CDR3 sequence profiling. TCRdb applied fastp at Q25 and MiXCR to the public reads, then kept only in-frame beta chains. Entries are consolidated by CDR3 protein sequence, retaining the most common genes and DNA. This sample holds a few hundred thousand distinct CDR3 sequences; 65% to 75% were observed only once. The top ten hold approximately 4% of the sample. Sequencing was done on a sample of sorted CD4+, CD8+, or CD8+CD57+ T cells (not recorded which) from PBMCs. The receptors originated from a human donor in good health, serving as a control.

This chain joins TRBV7-2 and TRBJ2-3; 10 bases line up with TRBD2. V lost 5 bases and J lost 14; bases outside the gene matches: 13. The CDR3 extends over 14 amino acids. CDR1 SGHTA and CDR2 FQGNSA come from the germline V gene. The CDR3 reads CASSGLAERDMRYF. The CDR3 bases are TGTGCCAGCAGCGGACTAGCGGAGCGGGATATGCGGTATTTT.

Worth noting for this clonotype: A much larger clonotype is one base distant, so this may be a read error. The rearrangement joins TRBV6-1 to TRBJ1-3; unclear D gene. The CDR3 loop spans 15 amino acids. Germline V gene data show CDR1 as MNHNS and CDR2 as SASEGT. The V gene lost 4 bases and the J gene lost 0 bases, with 10 bases spanning the gap. The CDR3 loop reads CASSGPNPSGNTIYF. Written as DNA, the CDR3 is TGTGCCAGCAGTGGGCCTAACCCCTCTGGAAACACCATATATTTT.

In this sample, this clonotype turned up a few times. CDR3 coding DNA: TGTGCCAGTAGTATAGGAGTGACTAACTATGGCTACACCTTC. This sequence encodes CASSIGVTNYGYTF. The chain recombines TRBV19 with TRBJ1-2; D is undetermined. Germline V CDR1 and CDR2: LNHDA, SQIVND (reference sequence). CDR3 length: 14 residues. V dropped 1 base and J dropped 0 bases, with 6 bases sitting between them.

This clonotype was observed at least ten times. The chain combines TRBV6-6 with TRBJ1-5, with D perhaps TRBD1 (5 bases). This CDR3 has 14 residues. Trimming took 2 bases from V and 6 from J, leaving 11 bases between them. Germline CDR1 reads MNHNY; CDR2 reads SVGAGI (reference sequence). The CDR3 here is CASSYAGGVQPQHF. In nucleotides, the CDR3 is TGTGCCAGCAGTTACGCGGGGGGGGTTCAGCCCCAGCATTTT.

J is TRBJ1-2 and V is TRBV9; TRBD1 is a possible D gene (5 bases). V shed 5 bases and J shed 12 bases, with 20 bases lying between them. There are 13 residues in the CDR3. Germline loops: CDR1 SGDLS, CDR2 YYNGEE. CDR3 sequence: CASSEAGRGADTF. CDR3 DNA: TGTGCCAGCAGTGAAGCGGGGCGCGGTGCGGACACCTTC.